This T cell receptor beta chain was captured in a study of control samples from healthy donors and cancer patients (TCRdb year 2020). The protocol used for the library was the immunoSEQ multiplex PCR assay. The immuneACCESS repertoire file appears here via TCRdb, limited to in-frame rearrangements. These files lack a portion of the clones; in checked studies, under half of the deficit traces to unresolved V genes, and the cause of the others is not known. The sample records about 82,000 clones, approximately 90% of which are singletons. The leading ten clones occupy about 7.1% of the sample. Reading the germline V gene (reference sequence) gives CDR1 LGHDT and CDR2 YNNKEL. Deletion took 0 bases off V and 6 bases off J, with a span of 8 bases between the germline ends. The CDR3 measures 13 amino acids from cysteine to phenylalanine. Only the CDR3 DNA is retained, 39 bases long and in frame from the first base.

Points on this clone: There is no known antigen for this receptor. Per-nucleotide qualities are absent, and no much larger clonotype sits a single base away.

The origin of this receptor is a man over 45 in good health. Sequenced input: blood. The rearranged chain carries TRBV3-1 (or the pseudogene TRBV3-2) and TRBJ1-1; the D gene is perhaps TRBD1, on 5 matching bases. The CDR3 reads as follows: CASSQDWGSEAFF. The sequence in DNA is TGTGCCAGCAGCCAAGATTGGGGGTCTGAAGCTTTCTTT.